Each of the 2 T cell receptor beta chains below was sequenced from the same sample in a study of cytomegalovirus exposure and HLA in healthy donors. PCR employed 60 Vbeta and 13 Jbeta primers. The table came from immunoSEQ multiplex PCR; TCRdb's copy has only in-frame clones and leaves some out. The sample lists about 90,000 clones, 65% to 85% occurring once. The specimen sequenced was PBMCs. These receptors were taken from a man aged 18 to 30 in good health and CMV-seronegative.

This clone was seen a few times. The chain employs TRBV7-9 and TRBJ1-2; D remains ambiguous. V was cut by 1 base and J by 8 bases, with 11 bases left in between. Per the germline V gene, CDR1 is SEHNR and CDR2 is FQNEAQ (reference sequence). The CDR3 contains 13 residues. CDR3 amino acids: CASSLERHTGYTF. The DNA of the CDR3 is TGTGCCAGCAGCTTAGAACGTCACACGGGCTACACCTTC.

V gene TRBV29-1 combines with J gene TRBJ2-7; TRBD1 might be the D (7 bases). V gave up 6 bases and J gave up 3 bases, with 18 bases separating them. The CDR3 covers 14 residues. Germline CDR1 and CDR2: SQVTM and ANQGSEA. This CDR3 reads CSVLLRQGGYEQYF. CDR3 in DNA: TGCAGCGTCCTCCTAAGACAGGGAGGCTACGAGCAGTACTTC.